These T cell receptor beta chains were read from a single sample in a study of identical twins. TCRdb reprocessed the 5' RACE reads via MiXCR and lists one record per CDR3 protein. This table has hundreds of thousands of distinct CDR3 sequences, less than 8% appearing once. These data also featured in a second study, about yellow fever vaccine responses in identical twins.

The sequenced material came from memory (CD45RO+) T cells sorted from blood. The receptors shown here come from a woman in her late teens or twenties in good health. CDR3s include the opening cysteine and the closing phenylalanine or tryptophan.

v_call | cdr3_aa
TRBV6-2/TRBV6-3 | CASSYGGAKGNQPQHF
TRBV9 | CASSVSLPNRANTGELFF
TRBV28 | CASRAGTGAGEQYF
TRBV14 | CASSYKRGHSYEQYF
TRBV30 | CAWSVGGSGNYGYTF
TRBV7-9 | CASTIRNLETEQFF
TRBV12-3/TRBV12-4 | CASRGTSDPRETQYF
TRBV10-2 | CASSEDSGGTDTQYF
TRBV12-3/TRBV12-4 | CASSLGMKNTEAFF
TRBV11-2 | CASSSPAYNEQFF
TRBV10-3 | CAISGKRQGPTYEQYF
TRBV11-2 | CASSLWRNEKLFF
TRBV20-1 | CSASVVRVSYEQYF
TRBV20-1 | CSANPRQGMNTGELFF
TRBV5-1 | CASSLSPGYLEPQETQYF
TRBV4-2 | CASSQVGDTQYF
TRBV15 | CATSLRGTGTDTQYF
TRBV2 | CASSEQNSPLHF
TRBV27 | CASTPRGQNTEAFF
TRBV7-6 | CASSLGLAGGSGYEQYF
TRBV12-3/TRBV12-4 | CASSSDSNSPLHF
TRBV20-1 | CSARKSTGELFF
TRBV29-1 | CPKKKGFEQYF
TRBV10-3 | CAISEAVSYEQYF
TRBV20-1 | CSARTQGLGAFF
TRBV7-6 | CANSPIAGLGNTIYF
TRBV6-2/TRBV6-3 | CASTPFRPGTPSGEQYF
TRBV7-9 | CASSPSNVNTEAFF
TRBV15 | CATSINPARSHEQFF
TRBV9 | CASSASGGVTDTQYF
TRBV6-1 | CASRQTGGGSREQYF
TRBV20-1 | CSARGGAGGKETQYF
TRBV7-2 | CASSRDLTSSYEQYF
TRBV4-2 | CASSQEGLGTGFNEQYF
TRBV12-3/TRBV12-4 | CASSRDRTDNEQFF
TRBV6-2/TRBV6-3 | CASSYQRGAHYEQYF
TRBV10-1 | CASSDTGNTEAFF
TRBV28 | CASSSAGATNTGELFF
TRBV29-1 | CSVLAGRRTQYF
TRBV5-6 | CASSWDTGYQETQYF
TRBV29-1 | CSVRSGGNTYEQYF
TRBV25-1 | CASSGVAGNQETQYF
TRBV9 | CASSVGGSDTQYF
TRBV2 | CASSVLGEPYEQYF
TRBV20-1 | CSAREVNSGNTIYF
TRBV20-1 | CSARSRGGGNTIYF
TRBV20-1 | CSARGPLAGLRSEQYF
TRBV20-1 | CSAREEGGSGANVLTF